This TCR beta chain emerged from a study of PD-1 blockade in classical Hodgkin lymphoma. The time point is: cycle 4 day 1 (C4D1), after 6 weeks of nivolumab. After autologous stem cell transplantation all patients relapsed, and prior brentuximab vedotin exposure differed between cohorts. Study-level results: Relapsed/refractory patients reportedly had lower baseline diversity than newly diagnosed patients. Any patient who commenced nivolumab under 1 year after ASCT was excluded. By C4D1 there was a significant rise in CD4+ TCR diversity but not in CD8+ TCR diversity.

About this clone itself: The antigen is not known.

Assay: immunoSEQ multiplex PCR; the TCRdb copy retains only in-frame clones and omits some. The top ten hold 8% of the sample, which has about 60,000 clones, approximately 90% seen once. V gave up 4 bases and J gave up 3 bases, with 15 bases separating them. CDR1 and CDR2 from the germline V gene are KGHSH and LQKENI. The CDR3 consists of 15 residues. The clonotype comes from a human donor with classical Hodgkin lymphoma. This rearrangement joins TRBV18 to TRBJ2-5; D may be TRBD1 (6 bases). Sequences were derived from peripheral blood mononuclear cells (PBMCs), sampled before the fourth cycle of nivolumab. The CDR3 reads CASSHPGTPEETQYF. The DNA for the CDR3 is TGTGCCAGCTCACACCCCGGGACACCCGAAGAGACCCAGTACTTC.